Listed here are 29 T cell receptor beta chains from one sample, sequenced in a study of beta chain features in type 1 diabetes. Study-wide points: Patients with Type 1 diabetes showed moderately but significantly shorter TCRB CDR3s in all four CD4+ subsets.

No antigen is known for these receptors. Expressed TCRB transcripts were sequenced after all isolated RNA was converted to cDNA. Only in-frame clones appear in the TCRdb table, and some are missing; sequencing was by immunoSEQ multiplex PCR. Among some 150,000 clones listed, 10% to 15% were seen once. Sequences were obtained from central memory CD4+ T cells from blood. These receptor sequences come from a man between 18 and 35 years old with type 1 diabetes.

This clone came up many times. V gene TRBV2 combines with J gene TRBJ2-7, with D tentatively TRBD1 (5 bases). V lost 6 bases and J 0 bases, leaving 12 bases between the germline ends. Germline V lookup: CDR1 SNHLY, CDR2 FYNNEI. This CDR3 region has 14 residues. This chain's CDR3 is CASRRQWSSYEQYF. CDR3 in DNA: TGTGCCAGCAGGCGACAGTGGAGCTCCTACGAGCAGTACTTC.

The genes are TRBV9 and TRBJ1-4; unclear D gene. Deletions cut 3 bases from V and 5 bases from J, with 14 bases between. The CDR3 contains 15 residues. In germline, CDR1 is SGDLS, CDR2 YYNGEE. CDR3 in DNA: TGTGCCAGCAGCGGGACCCAGGAAGGGAATGAAAAACTGTTTTTT. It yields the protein CASSGTQEGNEKLFF.

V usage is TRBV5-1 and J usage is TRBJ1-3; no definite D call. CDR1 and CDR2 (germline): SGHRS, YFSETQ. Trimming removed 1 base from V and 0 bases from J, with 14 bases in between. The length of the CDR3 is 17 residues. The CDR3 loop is CASSLTPTGNSGNTIYF. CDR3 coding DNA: TGCGCCAGCAGCTTGACCCCCACGGGAAACTCTGGAAACACCATATATTTT.

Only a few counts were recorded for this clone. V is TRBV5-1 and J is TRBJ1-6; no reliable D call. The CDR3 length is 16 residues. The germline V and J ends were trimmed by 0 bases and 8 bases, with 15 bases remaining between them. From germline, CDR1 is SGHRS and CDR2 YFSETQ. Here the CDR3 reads CASSLADPRLDSPLHF. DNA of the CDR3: TGCGCCAGCAGCTTGGCCGACCCCCGGCTAGATTCACCCCTCCACTTT.

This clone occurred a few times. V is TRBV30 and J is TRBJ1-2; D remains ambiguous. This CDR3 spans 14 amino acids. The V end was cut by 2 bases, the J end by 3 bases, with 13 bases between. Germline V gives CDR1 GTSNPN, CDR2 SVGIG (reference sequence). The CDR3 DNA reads TGTGCCTGGAGTATGATGCAGCAATACTATGGCTACACCTTC. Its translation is CAWSMMQQYYGYTF.

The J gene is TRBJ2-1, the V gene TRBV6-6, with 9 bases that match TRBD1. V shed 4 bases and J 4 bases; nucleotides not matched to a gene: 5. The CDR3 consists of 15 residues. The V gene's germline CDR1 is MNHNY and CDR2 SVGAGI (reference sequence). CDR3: CASSSGQGGYNEQFF. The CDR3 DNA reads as TGTGCCAGCAGTTCGGGACAGGGAGGTTACAATGAGCAGTTCTTC.

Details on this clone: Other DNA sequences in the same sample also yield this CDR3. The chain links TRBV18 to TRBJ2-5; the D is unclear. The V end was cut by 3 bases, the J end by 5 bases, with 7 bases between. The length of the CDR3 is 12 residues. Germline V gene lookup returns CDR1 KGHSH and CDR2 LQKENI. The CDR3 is CASSPSQETQYF. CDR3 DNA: TGTGCCAGCTCACCCTCCCAGGAGACCCAGTACTTC.

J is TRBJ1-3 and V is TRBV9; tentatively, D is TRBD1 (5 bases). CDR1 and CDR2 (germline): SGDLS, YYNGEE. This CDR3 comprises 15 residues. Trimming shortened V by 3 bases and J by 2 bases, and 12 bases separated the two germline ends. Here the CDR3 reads CASSAGQGPGNTIYF. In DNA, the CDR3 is TGTGCCAGCAGCGCCGGGCAGGGACCTGGAAACACCATATATTTT.

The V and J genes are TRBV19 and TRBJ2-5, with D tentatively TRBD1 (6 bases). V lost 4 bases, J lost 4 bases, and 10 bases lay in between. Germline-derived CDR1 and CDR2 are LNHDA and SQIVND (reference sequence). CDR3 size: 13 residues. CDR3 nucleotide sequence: TGTGCCAGTAGTAGGGACACTCCAGAGACCCAGTACTTC. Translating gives CASSRDTPETQYF. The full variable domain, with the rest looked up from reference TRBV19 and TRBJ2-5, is DGGITQSPKYLFRKEGQNVTLSCEQNLNHDAMYWYRQDPGQGLRLIYYSQIVNDFQKGDIAEGYSVSREKKESFPLTVTSAQKNPTAFYLCASSRDTPETQYFGPGTRLLVL.

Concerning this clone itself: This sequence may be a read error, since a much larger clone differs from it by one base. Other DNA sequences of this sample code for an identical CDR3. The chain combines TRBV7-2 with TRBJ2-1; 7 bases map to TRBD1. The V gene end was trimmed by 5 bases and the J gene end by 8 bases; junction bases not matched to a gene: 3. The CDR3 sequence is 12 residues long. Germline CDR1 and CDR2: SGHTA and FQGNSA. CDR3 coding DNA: TGTGCCAGCAGCATACAGGGGTATGAGCAGTTCTTC. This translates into CASSIQGYEQFF. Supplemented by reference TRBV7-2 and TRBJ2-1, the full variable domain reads GAGVSQSPSNKVTEKGKDVELRCDPISGHTALYWYRQSLGQGLEFLIYFQGNSAPDKSGLPSDRFSAERTGGSVSTLTIQRTQQEDSAVYLCASSIQGYEQFFGPGTRLTVL.

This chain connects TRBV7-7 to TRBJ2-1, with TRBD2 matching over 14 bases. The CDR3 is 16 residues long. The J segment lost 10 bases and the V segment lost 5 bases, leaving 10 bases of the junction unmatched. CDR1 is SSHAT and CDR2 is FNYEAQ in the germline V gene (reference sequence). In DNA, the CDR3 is TGTGCCAGCAGCCCTCAGACTAGCGGGGGGGCAGGCGAGCAGTTCTTC. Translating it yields CASSPQTSGGAGEQFF.

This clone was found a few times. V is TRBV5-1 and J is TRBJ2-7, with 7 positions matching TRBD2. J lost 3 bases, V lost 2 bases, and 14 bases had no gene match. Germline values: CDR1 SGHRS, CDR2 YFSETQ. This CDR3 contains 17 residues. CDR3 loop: CASSFSSGQIRRYEQYF. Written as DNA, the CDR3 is TGCGCCAGCAGCTTCTCTAGCGGCCAGATACGCCGCTACGAGCAGTACTTC.

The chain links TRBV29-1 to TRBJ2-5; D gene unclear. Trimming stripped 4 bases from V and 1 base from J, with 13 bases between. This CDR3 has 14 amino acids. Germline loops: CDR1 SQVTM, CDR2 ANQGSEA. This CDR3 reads CSVVPLGSQETQYF. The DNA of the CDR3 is TGCAGCGTTGTCCCCTTGGGTAGCCAAGAGACCCAGTACTTC. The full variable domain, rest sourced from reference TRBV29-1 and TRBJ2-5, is SAVISQKPSRDICQRGTSLTIQCQVDSQVTMMFWYRQQPGQSLTLIATANQGSEATYESGFVIDKFPISRPNLTFSTLTVSNMSPEDSSIYLCSVVPLGSQETQYFGPGTRLLVL.

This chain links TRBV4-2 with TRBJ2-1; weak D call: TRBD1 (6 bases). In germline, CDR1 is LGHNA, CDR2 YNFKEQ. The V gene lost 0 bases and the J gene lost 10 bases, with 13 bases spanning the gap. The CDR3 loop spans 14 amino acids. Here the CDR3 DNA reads TGTGCCAGCAGCCAAGATCTGGGGGCGCGGGAGCAGTTCTTC. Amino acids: CASSQDLGAREQFF.

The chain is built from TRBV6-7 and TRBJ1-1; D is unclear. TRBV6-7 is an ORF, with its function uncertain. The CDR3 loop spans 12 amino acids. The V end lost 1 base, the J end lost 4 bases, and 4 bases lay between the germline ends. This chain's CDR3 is CASSYCLTEAFF. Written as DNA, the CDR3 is TGTGCCAGCAGTTACTGCCTCACTGAAGCTTTCTTT.

CDR3 region: CASSLGQGAEAFF. The CDR3, as DNA: TGTGCCAGCAGCTTGGGACAGGGGGCTGAAGCTTTCTTT. The chain joins TRBV13 to TRBJ1-1, with 11 bases fitting TRBD1. The CDR3 is made up of 13 amino acids. V lost 3 bases, J lost 6 bases, and 0 bases stayed unmatched. From germline, CDR1 is PRHDT and CDR2 FYEKMQ (reference sequence).

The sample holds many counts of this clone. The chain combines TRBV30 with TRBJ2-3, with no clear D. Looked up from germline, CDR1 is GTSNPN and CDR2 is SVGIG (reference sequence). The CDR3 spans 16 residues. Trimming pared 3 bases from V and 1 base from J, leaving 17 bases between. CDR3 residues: CAWSLRVGSRTDTQYF. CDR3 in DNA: TGTGCCTGGAGCCTACGGGTAGGCTCACGCACAGATACGCAGTATTTT.

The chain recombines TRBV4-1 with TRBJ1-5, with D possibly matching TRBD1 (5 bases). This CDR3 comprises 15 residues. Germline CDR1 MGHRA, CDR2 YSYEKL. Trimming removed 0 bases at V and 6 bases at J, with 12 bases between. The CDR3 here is CASSQETGGLQPQHF. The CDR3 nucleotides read TGCGCCAGCAGCCAAGAGACCGGGGGTCTTCAGCCCCAGCATTTT.

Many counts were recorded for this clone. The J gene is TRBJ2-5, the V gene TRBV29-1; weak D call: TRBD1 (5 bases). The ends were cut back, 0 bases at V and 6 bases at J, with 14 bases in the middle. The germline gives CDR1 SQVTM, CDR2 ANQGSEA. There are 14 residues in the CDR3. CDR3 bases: TGCAGCGTTGAAGACGGAAGGGGCGCGAAGACCCAGTACTTC. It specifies CSVEDGRGAKTQYF.

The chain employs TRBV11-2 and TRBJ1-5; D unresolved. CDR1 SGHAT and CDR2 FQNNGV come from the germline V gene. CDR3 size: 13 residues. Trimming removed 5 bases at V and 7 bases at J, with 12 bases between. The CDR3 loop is CASSRMGGQPQHF. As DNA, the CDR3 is TGTGCCAGCAGCAGGATGGGAGGCCAGCCCCAGCATTTT.

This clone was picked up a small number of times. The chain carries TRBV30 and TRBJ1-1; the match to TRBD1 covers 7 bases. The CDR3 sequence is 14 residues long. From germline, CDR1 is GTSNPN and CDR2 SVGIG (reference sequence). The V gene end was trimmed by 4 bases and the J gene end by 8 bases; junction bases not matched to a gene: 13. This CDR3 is CAWKETGINSEAFF. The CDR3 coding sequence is TGTGCCTGGAAAGAGACAGGGATTAACAGCGAAGCTTTCTTT.

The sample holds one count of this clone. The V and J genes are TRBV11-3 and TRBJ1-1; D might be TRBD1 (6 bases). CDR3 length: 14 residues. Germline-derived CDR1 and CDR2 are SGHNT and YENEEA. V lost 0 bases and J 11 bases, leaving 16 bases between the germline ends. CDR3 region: CASSLDQTGSLAFF. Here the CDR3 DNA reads TGTGCCAGCAGCTTAGATCAAACAGGGAGTTTGGCTTTCTTT.

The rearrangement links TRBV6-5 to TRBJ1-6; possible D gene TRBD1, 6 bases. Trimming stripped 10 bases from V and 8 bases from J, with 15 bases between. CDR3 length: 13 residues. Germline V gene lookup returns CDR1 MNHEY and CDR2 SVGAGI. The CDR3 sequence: CATHVGADSPLHF. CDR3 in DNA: TGTGCCACCCACGTGGGGGCTGATTCACCCCTCCACTTT.

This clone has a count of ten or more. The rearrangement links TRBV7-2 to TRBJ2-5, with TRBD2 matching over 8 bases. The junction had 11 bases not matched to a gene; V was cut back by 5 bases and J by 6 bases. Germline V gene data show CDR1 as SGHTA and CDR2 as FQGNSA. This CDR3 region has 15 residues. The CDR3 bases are TGTGCCAGCAGCGCAGCTCCCGGGACTAGTCAGACCCAGTACTTC. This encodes CASSAAPGTSQTQYF.

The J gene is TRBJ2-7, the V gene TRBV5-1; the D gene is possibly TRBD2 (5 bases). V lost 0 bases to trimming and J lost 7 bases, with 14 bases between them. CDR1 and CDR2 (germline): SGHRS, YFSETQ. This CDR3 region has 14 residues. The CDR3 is CASSLAPSSGEQYF. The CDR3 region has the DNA TGCGCCAGCAGCTTGGCCCCCTCCTCGGGGGAGCAGTACTTC.

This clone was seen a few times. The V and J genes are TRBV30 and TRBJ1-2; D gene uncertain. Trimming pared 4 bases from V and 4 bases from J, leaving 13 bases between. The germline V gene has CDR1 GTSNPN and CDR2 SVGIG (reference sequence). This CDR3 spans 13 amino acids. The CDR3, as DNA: TGTGCCTGGACGGTCGATAGAAGCTATGGCTACACCTTC. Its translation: CAWTVDRSYGYTF. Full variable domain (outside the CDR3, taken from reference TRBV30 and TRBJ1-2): SQTIHQWPATLVQPVGSPLSLECTVEGTSNPNLYWYRQAAGRGLQLLFYSVGIGQISSEVPQNLSASRPQDRQFILSSKKLLLSDSGFYLCAWTVDRSYGYTFGSGTRLTVV.

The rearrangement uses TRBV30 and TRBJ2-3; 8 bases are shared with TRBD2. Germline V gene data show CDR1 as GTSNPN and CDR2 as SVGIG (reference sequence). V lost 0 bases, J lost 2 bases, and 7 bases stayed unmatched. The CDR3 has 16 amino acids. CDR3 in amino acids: CAWSVRFSGATDTQYF. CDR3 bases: TGTGCCTGGAGTGTACGGTTTAGCGGGGCCACAGATACGCAGTATTTT.

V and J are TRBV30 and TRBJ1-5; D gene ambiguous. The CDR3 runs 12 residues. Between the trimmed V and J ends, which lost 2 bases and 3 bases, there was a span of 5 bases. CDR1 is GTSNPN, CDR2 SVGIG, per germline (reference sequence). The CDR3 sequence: CAWSLNNQPQHF. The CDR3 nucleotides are TGTGCCTGGAGTCTAAACAATCAGCCCCAGCATTTT.

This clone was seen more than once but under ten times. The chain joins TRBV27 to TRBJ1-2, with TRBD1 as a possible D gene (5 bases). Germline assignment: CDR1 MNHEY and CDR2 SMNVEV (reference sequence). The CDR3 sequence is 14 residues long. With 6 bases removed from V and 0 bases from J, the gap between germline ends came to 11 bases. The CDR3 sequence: CASSPGGANYGYTF. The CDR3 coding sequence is TGTGCCAGCAGCCCCGGGGGAGCTAACTATGGCTACACCTTC.